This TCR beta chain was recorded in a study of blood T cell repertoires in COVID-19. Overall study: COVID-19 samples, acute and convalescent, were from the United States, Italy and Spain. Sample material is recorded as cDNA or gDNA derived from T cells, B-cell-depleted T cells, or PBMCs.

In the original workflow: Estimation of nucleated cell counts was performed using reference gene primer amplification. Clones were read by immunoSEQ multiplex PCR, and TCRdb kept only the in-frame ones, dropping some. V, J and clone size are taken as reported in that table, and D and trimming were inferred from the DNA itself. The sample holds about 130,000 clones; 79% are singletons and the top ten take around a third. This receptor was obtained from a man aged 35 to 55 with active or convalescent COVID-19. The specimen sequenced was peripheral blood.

The CDR3: CAWLQLNTEAFF. The CDR3 nucleotides read TGTGCCTGGTTACAGCTGAACACTGAAGCTTTCTTT. The V call is TRBV30, the J call TRBJ1-1; D unclear. The germline V gene has CDR1 GTSNPN and CDR2 SVGIG (reference sequence). The CDR3 is 12 residues long. Between the trimmed V and J ends, which lost 5 bases and 0 bases, there was a span of 7 bases.